A single sample gave rise to the 24 T cell receptor beta chains below, sequenced in a study of blood T cell repertoires in COVID-19. Repertoires were generated with immunoSEQ multiplex PCR, while TCRdb's copy carries only in-frame clones and drops some. Altogether over 120,000 clones are present, approximately 80% being singletons, with the ten largest covering 35% to 50%. The sequenced sample consisted of peripheral blood. These receptor sequences come from a human donor in a cohort sampled during active COVID-19.

The chain is built from TRBV27 and TRBJ2-5; 7 bases agree with TRBD2. CDR1 MNHEY and CDR2 SMNVEV come from the germline V gene (reference sequence). With V trimmed by 4 bases and J by 5 bases, 4 bases remained unmatched. CDR3 length equals 13 residues. The CDR3 sequence is CASSSRRGETQYF. In nucleotides, the CDR3 is TGTGCCAGCAGTTCTCGGCGGGGGGAGACCCAGTACTTC.

The J gene is TRBJ2-2, the V gene TRBV7-2; 7 nucleotides match TRBD1. Germline CDR1 and CDR2: SGHTA and FQGNSA. This CDR3 region has 14 residues. V shed 3 bases and J 6 bases; nucleotides not matched to a gene: 4. DNA for the CDR3: TGTGCCAGCAGCTTTAGACAGGGAGCCGGGGAGCTGTTTTTT. Translation gives CASSFRQGAGELFF. Full variable domain (rest looked up from reference TRBV7-2 and TRBJ2-2): GAGVSQSPSNKVTEKGKDVELRCDPISGHTALYWYRQSLGQGLEFLIYFQGNSAPDKSGLPSDRFSAERTGGSVSTLTIQRTQQEDSAVYLCASSFRQGAGELFFGEGSRLTVL.

The chain has TRBV4-2 and TRBJ1-1; D may be TRBD1 (6 bases). Germline assignment: CDR1 LGHNA and CDR2 YNFKEQ. The V end was cut by 4 bases, the J end by 2 bases, with 11 bases between. The CDR3 has 14 residues. CDR3 sequence reads: CASSPRQANTEAFF. The CDR3 DNA reads TGTGCCAGCAGCCCTCGACAGGCAAACACTGAAGCTTTCTTT.

Here the CDR3 DNA reads TGTGCCAGTAGTCCGTCCAATCAGCCCCAGCATTTT. Protein: CASSPSNQPQHF. The V gene is TRBV19, the J gene TRBJ1-5; D remains ambiguous. This CDR3 is 12 amino acids long. The V gene lost 5 bases and the J gene lost 3 bases, with 5 bases spanning the gap. Germline CDR1 reads LNHDA; CDR2 reads SQIVND (reference sequence).

The chain couples TRBV18 to TRBJ2-1, with D possibly matching TRBD2 (5 bases). The CDR3 runs 15 residues. V was cut by 3 bases and J by 2 bases, with 11 bases left in between. Germline V CDR1 and CDR2: KGHSH, LQKENI. The CDR3 here is CASSPTGFAYNEQFF. The CDR3 DNA reads TGTGCCAGCTCACCTACGGGATTTGCCTACAATGAGCAGTTCTTC.

The chain employs TRBV19 and TRBJ2-4; TRBD1 agrees at 8 bases. The J segment lost 1 base and the V segment lost 2 bases, leaving 10 bases of the junction unmatched. Per germline, CDR1 LNHDA and CDR2 SQIVND (reference sequence). CDR3 size: 18 residues. The CDR3 DNA reads as TGTGCCAGTAGTATAACTGGGACAGGCCTGGGGGCCAAAAACATTCAGTACTTC. It codes for CASSITGTGLGAKNIQYF.

This chain links TRBV11-3 with TRBJ1-2; D is unresolved. Germline-derived CDR1 and CDR2 are SGHNT and YENEEA. This CDR3 is built from 11 residues. V lost 8 bases and J 8 bases, leaving 12 bases between the germline ends. Written as DNA, the CDR3 is TGTGCCAGCGGGTATCTCGGGGGCTACACCTTC. This encodes CASGYLGGYTF.

This chain connects TRBV7-2 to TRBJ1-1, with 8 bases aligning to TRBD1. Germline assignment: CDR1 SGHTA and CDR2 FQGNSA. The CDR3 loop spans 15 amino acids. V shed 2 bases and J 6 bases; nucleotides not matched to a gene: 8. The CDR3 nucleotides read TGTGCCAGCAGCTTACAGGGGGCCACAGGGGCTGAAGCTTTCTTT. Translating it yields CASSLQGATGAEAFF.

The V call is TRBV5-1, the J call TRBJ1-4; possible D gene TRBD1, 5 bases. The CDR3 sequence is 14 residues long. V was cut by 0 bases and J by 6 bases, with 9 bases left in between. Germline V gene sequence: CDR1 SGHRS, CDR2 YFSETQ. The CDR3, as DNA: TGCGCCAGCAGCTTGGAGCCGGGGGATGAAAAACTGTTTTTT. It translates to CASSLEPGDEKLFF.

This chain connects TRBV10-3 to TRBJ1-3; D gene ambiguous. This CDR3 region has 13 residues. Per germline, CDR1 ENHRY and CDR2 SYGVKD. Trimming removed 5 bases from V and 2 bases from J, with 7 bases in between. CDR3 bases: TGTGCCATCAGTTCACTTGCTGGAAACACCATATATTTT. Translated, it gives CAISSLAGNTIYF.

The chain is built from TRBV19 and TRBJ2-1; 8 nucleotides match TRBD1. The germline V gene encodes CDR1 LNHDA and CDR2 SQIVND (reference sequence). V shed 5 bases, J shed 2 bases, and the junction held 5 bases outside the gene matches. The CDR3 totals 15 residues. CDR3 DNA sequence: TGTGCCAGTAGTGTGGACAGGGAAGCCTACAATGAGCAGTTCTTC. Its translation: CASSVDREAYNEQFF.

This chain joins TRBV7-8 and TRBJ2-5, with D perhaps given as TRBD1 or TRBD2 (6 bases each). The CDR3 has 13 amino acids. V was shortened by 5 bases and J by 3 bases, with 10 bases between the two germline ends. Germline assignment: CDR1 SGHVS and CDR2 FQNEAQ. The CDR3 loop is CASSRGTKETQYF. The CDR3 bases are TGTGCCAGCAGCCGGGGGACAAAAGAGACCCAGTACTTC. The full variable domain, in which reference TRBV7-8 and TRBJ2-5 provide the parts outside the CDR3, is GAGVSQSPRYKVAKRGQDVALRCDPISGHVSLFWYQQALGQGPEFLTYFQNEAQLDKSGLPSDRFFAERPEGSVSTLKIQRTQQEDSAVYLCASSRGTKETQYFGPGTRLLVL.

The chain joins TRBV9 to TRBJ2-3; 8 nucleotides align to TRBD2. Germline lookup yields CDR1 SGDLS and CDR2 YYNGEE. CDR3 length: 15 amino acids. The ends lost 6 bases at V and 0 bases at J; junction bases unmatched: 6. The CDR3 DNA reads as TGTGCCAGCACCCGTAGCGGGGCAAGCACAGATACGCAGTATTTT. It codes for CASTRSGASTDTQYF.

V gene TRBV5-1 combines with J gene TRBJ2-5, with TRBD2 as a possible D gene (6 bases). The V and J ends lost 7 bases and 5 bases respectively, with 15 bases between them. This CDR3 comprises 13 residues. CDR1 is SGHRS, CDR2 YFSETQ, per germline. For the CDR3, the DNA is TGCGCCAGCGGCGGGACCCTGGGGGAGACCCAGTACTTC. Protein sequence: CASGGTLGETQYF.

V gene TRBV16 combines with J gene TRBJ2-3, with D uncertain. CDR1 is KGHSY, CDR2 FQNENV, per germline. Trimming left V 0 bases short and J 6 bases short, with 25 bases between. This CDR3 spans 19 amino acids. CDR3: CASSQSDLLPITPRDTQYF. CDR3 nucleotide sequence: TGTGCCAGCAGCCAATCAGATCTTCTACCTATTACCCCTCGGGATACGCAGTATTTT. The whole variable domain, filled in from reference TRBV16 and TRBJ2-3, reads GEEVAQTPKHLVRGEGQKAKLYCAPIKGHSYVFWYQQVLKNEFKFLISFQNENVFDETGMPKERFSAKCLPNSPCSLEIQATKLEDSAVYFCASSQSDLLPITPRDTQYFGPGTRLTVL.

The rearrangement uses TRBV11-3 and TRBJ2-2, with D hard to call. The V end was cut by 5 bases, the J end by 4 bases, with 8 bases between. Per the germline V gene, CDR1 is SGHNT and CDR2 is YENEEA. The CDR3 contains 13 residues. The CDR3 coding sequence is TGTGCCAGCAGCCAACTCTTCACCGGGGAGCTGTTTTTT. It is translated as CASSQLFTGELFF.

The chain uses TRBV10-3 and TRBJ1-5; the D is unclear. V lost 2 bases, J lost 10 bases, and 9 bases lay in between. CDR3 length equals 12 residues. CDR1 ENHRY and CDR2 SYGVKD come from the germline V gene. CDR3 DNA sequence: TGTGCCATCAGTGAGGACATTTCACCCCAGCATTTT. Its translation is CAISEDISPQHF.

The chain is built from TRBV30 and TRBJ1-1; no clear D. Germline V gene data show CDR1 as GTSNPN and CDR2 as SVGIG (reference sequence). Trimming took 2 bases from V and 1 from J, leaving 8 bases between them. The CDR3 extends over 13 amino acids. CDR3 amino acids: CAWSSNKNTEAFF. The CDR3 coding sequence is TGTGCCTGGAGTTCCAACAAGAACACTGAAGCTTTCTTT. Full variable domain (outside the CDR3, taken from reference TRBV30 and TRBJ1-1): SQTIHQWPATLVQPVGSPLSLECTVEGTSNPNLYWYRQAAGRGLQLLFYSVGIGQISSEVPQNLSASRPQDRQFILSSKKLLLSDSGFYLCAWSSNKNTEAFFGQGTRLTVV.

The V call is TRBV29-1, the J call TRBJ2-1; 9 bases agree with TRBD1. Germline V gene sequence: CDR1 SQVTM, CDR2 ANQGSEA. The CDR3 has 13 amino acids. Germline trimming cut 4 bases from V and 5 bases from J; bases unmatched to any gene: 3. CDR3 sequence (DNA): TGCAGCGTTGGGGGGACAGGGCACAATGAGCAGTTCTTC. This codes for CSVGGTGHNEQFF.

The chain recombines TRBV7-2 with TRBJ2-3, with D tentatively TRBD2 (5 bases). The germline V gene has CDR1 SGHTA and CDR2 FQGNSA. The V end was cut by 1 base, the J end by 4 bases, with 12 bases between. This CDR3 comprises 15 residues. The CDR3, as DNA: TGTGCCAGCAGCTTAGGGACTCGCATAGCAGATACGCAGTATTTT. It yields the protein CASSLGTRIADTQYF.

The V call is TRBV5-5, the J call TRBJ2-1, with a tentative D call TRBD2 (6 bases). V was trimmed by 0 bases and J by 5 bases, leaving 9 bases between them. CDR3 length: 14 amino acids. Germline CDR1 is SGHKS and CDR2 is YYEKEE (reference sequence). The CDR3, as DNA: TGTGCCAGCAGCTTGGGCGGGGCCAACAATGAGCAGTTCTTC. Protein: CASSLGGANNEQFF.

This clone was picked up a small number of times. The V call is TRBV11-3, the J call TRBJ2-7, with TRBD2 as a possible D gene (5 bases). Trimming removed 0 bases at V and 4 bases at J, with 10 bases between. The CDR3 is 14 residues long. Germline V lookup: CDR1 SGHNT, CDR2 YENEEA. The CDR3 spells CASSLEVPGYEQYV. CDR3 DNA: TGTGCCAGCAGCTTAGAGGTCCCGGGATACGAGCAGTACGTC.

This chain connects TRBV5-1 to TRBJ1-1, with D possibly being TRBD1 (5 bases). The CDR3 is 13 amino acids. V was trimmed by 4 bases and J by 4 bases, leaving 11 bases between them. The V gene's germline CDR1 is SGHRS and CDR2 YFSETQ. Written as DNA, the CDR3 is TGCGCCAGCAGCAGAACCGGGGGCACTGAAGCTTTCTTT. Translation: CASSRTGGTEAFF.

This chain joins TRBV7-2 and TRBJ1-4; no definite D call. This CDR3 region has 15 residues. Trimming took 1 base from V and 4 from J, leaving 10 bases between them. CDR1 and CDR2 from the germline V gene are SGHTA and FQGNSA. The CDR3, as DNA: TGTGCCAGCAGCTTAGGAGGGCTGAGTAATGAAAAACTGTTTTTT. Its protein product is CASSLGGLSNEKLFF.